One T cell receptor (beta chain) is described in this entry. Its specificity is not known. This sample is part of a study of monozygotic twins with inflammatory bowel disease. Study-level results: IBD patients share fewer clonotypes with other people than healthy twins do, especially with disease activity. Concordance status among twins (concordant versus discordant) showed no link to repertoire similarity, possibly from limited power.

The unique tags termed UMIs, each holding a 6-nucleotide sample barcode, were added by means of template switching. For each CDR3 protein, TCRdb gives one entry from its re-call of the 5' RACE reads, without DNA. This repertoire includes fewer than 550,000 distinct CDR3 sequences. CDR3 size: 13 residues. The germline V gene encodes CDR1 SQVTM and CDR2 ANQGSEA. The TCR sequence derives from a human donor with ulcerative colitis or Crohn's disease, or a healthy co-twin of an affected twin (not recorded which). This chain uses TRBV29-1 with TRBJ2-7; TCRdb calls TRBD1, which cannot be checked without DNA. Sample: blood. CDR3 sequence reads: CSARDTSLEEQYF.